This T cell receptor beta chain was found in a study of blood T cell repertoires in COVID-19. Clones were read by immunoSEQ multiplex PCR, and TCRdb kept only the in-frame ones, dropping some. This table holds about 120,000 clones, approximately 82% found once. The germline V and J ends were trimmed by 0 bases and 6 bases, with 18 bases remaining between them. The CDR3 is made up of 15 amino acids. Germline values: CDR1 GTSNPN, CDR2 SVGIG (reference sequence). The chain recombines TRBV30 with TRBJ2-7, with D perhaps TRBD1 (5 bases). Sequenced sample: peripheral blood. The TCR was taken from a man between 65 and 85 years old with active or convalescent COVID-19. The CDR3 loop is CAWSVLDGAHLEQYF. The CDR3 DNA reads TGTGCCTGGAGTGTACTGGATGGGGCCCACCTCGAGCAGTACTTC. The full variable domain, in which reference TRBV30 and TRBJ2-7 provide the parts outside the CDR3, is SQTIHQWPATLVQPVGSPLSLECTVEGTSNPNLYWYRQAAGRGLQLLFYSVGIGQISSEVPQNLSASRPQDRQFILSSKKLLLSDSGFYLCAWSVLDGAHLEQYFGPGTRLTVT.